One and the same sample provided the 21 T cell receptor beta chains below, sequenced in a study of blood T cell repertoires in COVID-19. TCRdb's table, derived via immunoSEQ multiplex PCR, lists solely in-frame clones and lacks some. The profile shows more than 200,000 clones, 70% to 90% of them singletons. Source material: peripheral blood. The receptor source for this set is a man aged 18 to 30 with active or convalescent COVID-19.

The rearrangement joins TRBV29-1 to TRBJ2-3; no clear D. Per germline, CDR1 SQVTM and CDR2 ANQGSEA. The CDR3 has 11 amino acids. V was clipped by 8 bases and J by 4 bases, with 10 bases between them. CDR3: CSSANPDTQYF. DNA for the CDR3: TGCAGCTCTGCTAATCCAGATACGCAGTATTTT.

This chain uses TRBV9 with TRBJ2-7, with 8 nucleotides matching TRBD1. J was trimmed by 2 bases and V by 4 bases; bases with no gene match: 5. Germline CDR1 SGDLS, CDR2 YYNGEE. The CDR3 extends over 14 amino acids. The CDR3 sequence is CASSSGTGAYEQYF. CDR3 bases: TGTGCCAGCAGCTCAGGGACAGGAGCCTACGAGCAGTACTTC.

V is TRBV6-5 and J is TRBJ1-5, with 7 bases aligning to TRBD1. The V segment lost 6 bases and the J segment 9 bases; nucleotides outside the gene matches: 11. The CDR3 consists of 14 residues. Germline-derived CDR1 and CDR2 are MNHEY and SVGAGI. CDR3 DNA sequence: TGTGCCAGCAGGGAGACCCAGGGGGGTCGGCCCCAGCATTTT. Translating gives CASRETQGGRPQHF.

The chain combines TRBV6-6 with TRBJ1-2, with D possibly being TRBD1 (6 bases). The CDR3 has 13 residues. Per germline, CDR1 MNHNY and CDR2 SVGAGI (reference sequence). V dropped 10 bases and J dropped 7 bases, with 19 bases sitting between them. The CDR3 loop is CATSTGGPLGYTF. In DNA form, the CDR3 reads TGTGCCACCTCCACCGGGGGGCCCCTTGGCTACACCTTC.

The CDR3 loop is CASSYRIYNQPQHF. The CDR3, as DNA: TGTGCCAGCAGTTACAGGATTTACAATCAGCCCCAGCATTTT. The chain uses TRBV28 and TRBJ1-5; maybe TRBD1 (5 bases). Germline loops: CDR1 MDHEN, CDR2 SYDVKM. Trimming pared 4 bases from V and 3 bases from J, leaving 10 bases between. The CDR3 has 14 amino acids. Complete variable domain (other parts from reference TRBV28 and TRBJ1-5): DVKVTQSSRYLVKRTGEKVFLECVQDMDHENMFWYRQDPGLGLRLIYFSYDVKMKEKGDIPEGYSVSREKKERFSLILESASTNQTSMYLCASSYRIYNQPQHFGDGTRLSIL.

The rearrangement uses TRBV28 and TRBJ1-4; 10 positions match TRBD1. V was pared by 6 bases and J by 5 bases, with 0 bases of the junction left unmatched. In germline, CDR1 is MDHEN, CDR2 SYDVKM. The CDR3 has 13 amino acids. CDR3 nucleotide sequence: TGTGCCAGCAGGGGACAGGGGAATGAAAAACTGTTTTTT. It encodes CASRGQGNEKLFF.

V usage is TRBV18 and J usage is TRBJ2-4; maybe TRBD2 (6 bases). The V end lost 3 bases, the J end lost 2 bases, and 8 bases lay between the germline ends. The CDR3 is made up of 14 amino acids. The V gene's germline CDR1 is KGHSH and CDR2 LQKENI. The CDR3 DNA reads as TGTGCCAGCTCACCCCGGGAGTCCAAAAACATTCAGTACTTC. This codes for CASSPRESKNIQYF. Based on the CDR3 plus reference TRBV18 and TRBJ2-4, the full variable domain is NAGVMQNPRHLVRRRGQEARLRCSPMKGHSHVYWYRQLPEEGLKFMVYLQKENIIDESGMPKERFSAEFPKEGPSILRIQQVVRGDSAAYFCASSPRESKNIQYFGAGTRLSVL.

This chain links TRBV12-3 or TRBV12-4 with TRBJ2-1; the D gene is possibly TRBD2 (5 bases). The CDR3 totals 12 residues. Deletions cut 7 bases from V and 8 bases from J, with 12 bases between. As DNA, the CDR3 is TGTGCCAGCAACCTACTAGGTTATGAGCAGTTCTTC. It encodes CASNLLGYEQFF.

The V gene is TRBV19, the J gene TRBJ1-3; D is undetermined. The CDR3 spans 10 residues. Deletions cut 9 bases from V and 6 bases from J, with 6 bases between. Germline V lookup: CDR1 LNHDA, CDR2 SQIVND (reference sequence). The CDR3, as DNA: TGTGCCAGCGGACTAAACACCATATATTTT. It translates to CASGLNTIYF.

This clone occurred once. The V gene is TRBV7-6, the J gene TRBJ2-7; the match to TRBD2 covers 11 bases. J was trimmed by 5 bases and V by 4 bases; bases with no gene match: 7. CDR1 and CDR2 from the germline V gene are SGHVS and FNYEAQ. The CDR3 covers 15 residues. Here the CDR3 DNA reads TGTGCCAGCAGCTACCAACTAGCGGGAGTACACGAGCAGTACTTC. Amino acids: CASSYQLAGVHEQYF. Based on the CDR3 plus reference TRBV7-6 and TRBJ2-7, the full variable domain is GAGVSQSPRYKVTKRGQDVALRCDPISGHVSLYWYRQALGQGPEFLTYFNYEAQQDKSGLPNDRFSAERPEGSISTLTIQRTEQRDSAMYRCASSYQLAGVHEQYFGPGTRLTVT.

The CDR3 DNA reads TGTGCCAGCAGCTTTAGTGTAAATGAGCAGTTCTTC. Translated: CASSFSVNEQFF. The chain couples TRBV7-9 to TRBJ2-1; no definite D call. This CDR3 has 12 residues. CDR1 SEHNR and CDR2 FQNEAQ come from the germline V gene (reference sequence). Trimming cost V 3 bases and J 7 bases, with 7 bases left between them.

This chain joins TRBV2 and TRBJ2-1, with 7 bases fitting TRBD2. This CDR3 is built from 15 residues. Unmatched junction bases numbered 3, after V lost 4 bases and J lost 0 bases. Germline assignment: CDR1 SNHLY and CDR2 FYNNEI. The CDR3, as DNA: TGTGCCAGCAGTGGGGACTACCCCTCCTACAATGAGCAGTTCTTC. Its protein product is CASSGDYPSYNEQFF. Supplemented by reference TRBV2 and TRBJ2-1, the full variable domain reads EPEVTQTPSHQVTQMGQEVILRCVPISNHLYFYWYRQILGQKVEFLVSFYNNEISEKSEIFDDQFSVERPDGSNFTLKIRSTKLEDSAMYFCASSGDYPSYNEQFFGPGTRLTVL.

V is TRBV9 and J is TRBJ1-2; weak D call: TRBD1 (6 bases). CDR1 is SGDLS, CDR2 YYNGEE, per germline. There are 16 residues in the CDR3. V was shortened by 3 bases and J by 7 bases, with 22 bases between the two germline ends. CDR3: CASSGTLGLGGAGYTF. Here the CDR3 DNA reads TGTGCCAGCAGCGGAACGCTTGGGCTCGGGGGGGCTGGCTACACCTTC.

The rearrangement uses TRBV27 and TRBJ1-5; D is perhaps TRBD1 (5 bases). This CDR3 contains 18 residues. V shed 4 bases and J shed 2 bases, with 21 bases lying between them. Germline loops: CDR1 MNHEY, CDR2 SMNVEV (reference sequence). CDR3 bases: TGTGCCAGCAGTTCTCTACCCCCGGGTCAAGGGGGCAATCAGCCCCAGCATTTT. It encodes CASSSLPPGQGGNQPQHF.

V is TRBV9 and J is TRBJ2-3, with 11 positions matching TRBD2. The CDR3 extends over 17 amino acids. V dropped 3 bases and J dropped 4; count of bases not matched to a gene: 10. Germline CDR1 reads SGDLS; CDR2 reads YYNGEE. CDR3 loop: CASSAREGTSGSDTQYF. CDR3 nucleotide sequence: TGTGCCAGCAGCGCCAGAGAGGGGACTAGCGGTTCAGATACGCAGTATTTT.

This clone has just one count. The chain uses TRBV23-1 and TRBJ2-5; tentatively, D is TRBD2 (6 bases). Being an ORF, TRBV23-1 has a function that is uncertain. The CDR3 has 21 amino acids. The ends were cut back, 3 bases at V and 4 bases at J, with 33 bases in the middle. The CDR3 nucleotides read TGCGCCAGCAGTCACCCTCCTAAGGAGGGACGGAGGACCCCCCGGCCAGAGACCCAGTACTTC. This codes for CASSHPPKEGRRTPRPETQYF.

This chain joins TRBV19 and TRBJ1-1, with TRBD1 identical over 7 bases. Germline loops: CDR1 LNHDA, CDR2 SQIVND (reference sequence). Trimming removed 3 bases from V and 7 bases from J; junction bases left unmatched: 8. The CDR3 runs 14 residues. The CDR3 DNA reads TGTGCCAGTAGTATCCTAGGGACAGCCAATGAAGCTTTCTTT. Its translation: CASSILGTANEAFF.

This clone was seen only a few times. The gene calls are TRBV13 and TRBJ1-2; unclear D gene. Trimming took off 0 bases at V and 5 bases at J, with 10 bases between the two ends. The CDR3 is made up of 14 amino acids. The germline V gene has CDR1 PRHDT and CDR2 FYEKMQ (reference sequence). CDR3 sequence (DNA): TGTGCCAGCAGCTTAGGCCAGTCGGGTTATGGCTACACCTTC. Its protein product is CASSLGQSGYGYTF.

This chain uses TRBV10-3 with TRBJ1-2, with TRBD1 as a possible D gene (5 bases). The V end lost 2 bases, the J end lost 1 base, and 5 bases lay between the germline ends. Germline CDR1 reads ENHRY; CDR2 reads SYGVKD. This CDR3 region has 13 residues. This chain's CDR3 is CAISEDSNYGYTF. As DNA, the CDR3 is TGTGCCATCAGTGAGGACAGTAACTATGGCTACACCTTC.

The rearrangement uses TRBV4-3 and TRBJ2-2, with 10 bases identical to TRBD1. V dropped 0 bases and J dropped 6; count of bases not matched to a gene: 1. The CDR3 consists of 15 residues. Per germline, CDR1 LGHNA and CDR2 YSLEER. The DNA of the CDR3 is TGCGCCAGCAGCCAAGATGACAGGGGGCCCGGGGAGCTGTTTTTT. This gives the protein CASSQDDRGPGELFF.

The chain is built from TRBV1 and TRBJ2-1; whether TRBD2, the table's D call, matches the DNA was not checked. TRBV1 is reported as a pseudogene. The CDR3 loop spans 16 amino acids. The CDR3 loop reads CTRDSSGSGGLDEQFF. The CDR3 bases are TGCACCAGAGATAGTAGCGGGAGCGGCGGTTTGGATGAGCAGTTCTTC.